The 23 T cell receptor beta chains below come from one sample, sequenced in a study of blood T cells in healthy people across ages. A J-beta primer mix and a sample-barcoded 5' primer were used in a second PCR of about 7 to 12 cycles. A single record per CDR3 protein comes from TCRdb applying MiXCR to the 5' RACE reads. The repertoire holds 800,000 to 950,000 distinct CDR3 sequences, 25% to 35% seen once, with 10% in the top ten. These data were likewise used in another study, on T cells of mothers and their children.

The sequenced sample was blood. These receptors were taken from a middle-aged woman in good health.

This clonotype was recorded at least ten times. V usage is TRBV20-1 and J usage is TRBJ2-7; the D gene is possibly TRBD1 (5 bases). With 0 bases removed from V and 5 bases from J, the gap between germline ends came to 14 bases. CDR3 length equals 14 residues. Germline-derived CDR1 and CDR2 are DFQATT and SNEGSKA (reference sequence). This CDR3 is CSARDGQGWDEQYF. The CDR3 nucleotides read TGCAGTGCTAGAGATGGGCAGGGATGGGACGAGCAGTACTTC.

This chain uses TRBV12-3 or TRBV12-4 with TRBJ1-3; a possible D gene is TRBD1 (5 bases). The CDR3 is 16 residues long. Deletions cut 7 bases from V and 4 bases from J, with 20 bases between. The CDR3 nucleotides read TGTGCCAGCACTCTCGACAGTGGATTGTCAGGAAACACCATATATTTT. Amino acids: CASTLDSGLSGNTIYF.

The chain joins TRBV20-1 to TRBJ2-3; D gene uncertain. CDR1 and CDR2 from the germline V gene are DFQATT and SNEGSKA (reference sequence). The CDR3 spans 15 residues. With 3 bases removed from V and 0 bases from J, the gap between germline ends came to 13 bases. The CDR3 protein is CSASGGVTSTDTQYF. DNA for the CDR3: TGCAGTGCTAGCGGCGGCGTGACTAGCACAGATACGCAGTATTTT.

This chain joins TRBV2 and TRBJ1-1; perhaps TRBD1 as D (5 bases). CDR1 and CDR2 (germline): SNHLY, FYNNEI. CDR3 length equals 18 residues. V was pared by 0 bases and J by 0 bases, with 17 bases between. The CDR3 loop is CASSEALRAGNMNTEAFF. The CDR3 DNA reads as TGTGCCAGCAGTGAAGCGCTTCGGGCAGGGAATATGAACACTGAAGCTTTCTTT.

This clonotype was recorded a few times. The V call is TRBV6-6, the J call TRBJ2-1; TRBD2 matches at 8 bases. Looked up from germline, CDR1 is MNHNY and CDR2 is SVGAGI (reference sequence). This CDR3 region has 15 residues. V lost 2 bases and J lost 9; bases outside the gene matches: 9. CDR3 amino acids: CASSYSGGPLAEQFF. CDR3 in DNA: TGTGCCAGCAGTTACAGCGGGGGCCCTCTGGCTGAGCAGTTCTTC.

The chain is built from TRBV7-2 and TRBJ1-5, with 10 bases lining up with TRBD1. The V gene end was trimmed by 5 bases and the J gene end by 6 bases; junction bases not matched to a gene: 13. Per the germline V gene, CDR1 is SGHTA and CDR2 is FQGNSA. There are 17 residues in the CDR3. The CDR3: CASSPRTGTGAVQPQHF. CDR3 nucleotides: TGTGCCAGCAGCCCAAGAACCGGGACAGGGGCGGTTCAGCCCCAGCATTTT.

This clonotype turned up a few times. The CDR3 sequence: CASTQGAANYGYTF. The CDR3 bases are TGTGCCAGCACCCAAGGGGCGGCTAACTATGGCTACACCTTC. The chain employs TRBV12-3 or TRBV12-4 and TRBJ1-2; possibly TRBD1 for D (5 bases). The CDR3 is made up of 14 amino acids. Trimming removed 7 bases from V and 0 bases from J, with 12 bases in between.

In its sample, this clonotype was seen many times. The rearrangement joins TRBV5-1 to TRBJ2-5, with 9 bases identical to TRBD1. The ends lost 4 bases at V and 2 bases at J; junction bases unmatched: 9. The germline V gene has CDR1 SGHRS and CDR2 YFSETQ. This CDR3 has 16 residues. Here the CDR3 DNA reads TGCGCCAGCAGCCGAATGACAGGGGGAGGTCAAGAGACCCAGTACTTC. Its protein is CASSRMTGGGQETQYF.

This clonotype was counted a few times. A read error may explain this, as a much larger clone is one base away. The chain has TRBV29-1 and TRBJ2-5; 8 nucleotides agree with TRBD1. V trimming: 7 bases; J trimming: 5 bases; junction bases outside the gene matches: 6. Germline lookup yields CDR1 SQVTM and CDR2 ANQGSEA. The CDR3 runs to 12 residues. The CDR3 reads CSGDRSRETQYF. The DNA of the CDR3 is TGCAGCGGGGACAGGTCTAGGGAGACCCAGTACTTC.

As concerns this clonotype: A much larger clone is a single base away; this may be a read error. This CDR3 is CAGSPPRDRGRYEQFF. In DNA form, the CDR3 reads TGTGCCGGCAGCCCACCGAGGGACAGGGGGCGTTATGAGCAGTTCTTC. The gene calls are TRBV3-1 and TRBJ2-1; 12 nucleotides match TRBD1. The CDR3 loop spans 16 amino acids. From germline, CDR1 is LGHDT and CDR2 YNNKEL (reference sequence).

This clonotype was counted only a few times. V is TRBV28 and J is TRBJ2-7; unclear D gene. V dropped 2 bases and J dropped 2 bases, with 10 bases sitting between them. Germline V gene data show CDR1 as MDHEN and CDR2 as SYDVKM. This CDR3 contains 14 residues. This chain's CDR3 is CASSLRVRAYEQYF. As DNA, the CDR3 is TGTGCCAGCAGTTTACGGGTCCGCGCCTACGAGCAGTACTTC. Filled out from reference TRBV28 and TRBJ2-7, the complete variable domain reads DVKVTQSSRYLVKRTGEKVFLECVQDMDHENMFWYRQDPGLGLRLIYFSYDVKMKEKGDIPEGYSVSREKKERFSLILESASTNQTSMYLCASSLRVRAYEQYFGPGTRLTVT.

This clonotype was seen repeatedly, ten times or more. The CDR3 here is CSASNQGLPGEEQYF. The DNA for the CDR3 is TGCAGTGCTAGTAATCAGGGCCTCCCGGGAGAGGAGCAGTACTTC. The J gene is TRBJ2-7, the V gene TRBV20-1; maybe TRBD2 (6 bases). Germline CDR1 is DFQATT and CDR2 is SNEGSKA (reference sequence). The CDR3 runs 15 residues. The V end was cut by 3 bases, the J end by 7 bases, with 22 bases between.

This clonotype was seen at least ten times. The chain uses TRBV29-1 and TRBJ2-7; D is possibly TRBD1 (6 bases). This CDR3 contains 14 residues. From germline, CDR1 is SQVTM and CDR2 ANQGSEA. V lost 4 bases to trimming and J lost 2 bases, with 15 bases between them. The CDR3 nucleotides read TGCAGCGTTGTTACCGACAGGAAAGCCTACGAGCAGTACTTC. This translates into CSVVTDRKAYEQYF.

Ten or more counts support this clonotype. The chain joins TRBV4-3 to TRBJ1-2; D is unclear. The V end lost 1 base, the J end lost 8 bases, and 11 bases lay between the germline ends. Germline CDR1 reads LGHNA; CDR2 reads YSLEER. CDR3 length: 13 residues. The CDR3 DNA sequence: TGCGCCAGCAGCCAAGCAAACAGAAGGGGCTACACCTTC. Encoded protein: CASSQANRRGYTF.

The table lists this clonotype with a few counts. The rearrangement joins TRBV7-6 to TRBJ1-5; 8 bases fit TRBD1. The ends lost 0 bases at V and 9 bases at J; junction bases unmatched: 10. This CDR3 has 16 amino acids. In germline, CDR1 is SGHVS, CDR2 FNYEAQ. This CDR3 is CASSLATGQVPRPQHF. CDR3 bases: TGTGCCAGCAGCTTAGCGACGGGACAGGTCCCTCGGCCCCAGCATTTT.

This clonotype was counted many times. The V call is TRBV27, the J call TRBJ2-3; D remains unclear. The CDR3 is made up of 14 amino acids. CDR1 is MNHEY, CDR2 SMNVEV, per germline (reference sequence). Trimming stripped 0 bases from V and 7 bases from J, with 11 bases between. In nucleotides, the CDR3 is TGTGCCAGCAGTTTATCGGCGACCTCTCATACGCAGTATTTT. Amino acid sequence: CASSLSATSHTQYF.

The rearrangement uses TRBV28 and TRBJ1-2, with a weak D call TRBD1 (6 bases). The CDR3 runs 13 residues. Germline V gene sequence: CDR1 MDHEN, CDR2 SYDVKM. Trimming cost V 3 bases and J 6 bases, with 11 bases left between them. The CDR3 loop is CASSFRRTDGYTF. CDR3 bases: TGTGCCAGCAGTTTTCGACGGACAGATGGCTACACCTTC.

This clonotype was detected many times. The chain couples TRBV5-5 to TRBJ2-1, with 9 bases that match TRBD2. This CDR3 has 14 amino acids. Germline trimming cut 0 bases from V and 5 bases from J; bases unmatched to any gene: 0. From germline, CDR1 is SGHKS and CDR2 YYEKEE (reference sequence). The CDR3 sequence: CASSLVAGDNEQFF. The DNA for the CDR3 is TGTGCCAGCAGCTTGGTAGCGGGGGACAATGAGCAGTTCTTC. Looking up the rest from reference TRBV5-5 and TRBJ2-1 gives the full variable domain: DAGVTQSPTHLIKTRGQQVTLRCSPISGHKSVSWYQQVLGQGPQFIFQYYEKEERGRGNFPDRFSARQFPNYSSELNVNALLLGDSALYLCASSLVAGDNEQFFGPGTRLTVL.

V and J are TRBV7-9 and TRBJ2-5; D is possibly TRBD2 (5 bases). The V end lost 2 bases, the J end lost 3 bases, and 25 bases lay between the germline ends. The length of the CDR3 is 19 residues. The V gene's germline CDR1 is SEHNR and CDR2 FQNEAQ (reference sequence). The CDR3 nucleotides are TGTGCCAGCAGCTTATCGGTTTTCGTGCTCCGAGGGCAGAAAGAGACCCAGTACTTC. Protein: CASSLSVFVLRGQKETQYF.

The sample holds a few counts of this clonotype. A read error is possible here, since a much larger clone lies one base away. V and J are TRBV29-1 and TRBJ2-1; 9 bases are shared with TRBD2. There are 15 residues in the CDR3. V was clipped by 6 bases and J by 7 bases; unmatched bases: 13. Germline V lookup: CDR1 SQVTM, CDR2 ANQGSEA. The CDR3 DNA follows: TGCAGCGTGGACAGACGAGCGGGGGGCGGGAATGAGCAGTTCTTC. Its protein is CSVDRRAGGGNEQFF.

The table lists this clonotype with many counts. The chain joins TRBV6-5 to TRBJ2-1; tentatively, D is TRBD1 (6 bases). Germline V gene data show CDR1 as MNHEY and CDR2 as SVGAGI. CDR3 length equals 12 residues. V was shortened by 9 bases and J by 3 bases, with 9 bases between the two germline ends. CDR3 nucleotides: TGTGCCAGTGGACAGTACTACAATGAGCAGTTCTTC. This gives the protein CASGQYYNEQFF.

The CDR3 spells CASSQVSPDGAETQYF. The CDR3 DNA reads as TGTGCCAGCAGCCAAGTATCCCCCGACGGGGCGGAGACCCAGTACTTC. V gene TRBV3-1 combines with J gene TRBJ2-5; possibly TRBD1 or TRBD2 for D (5 bases each). Trimming left V 1 base short and J 5 bases short, with 17 bases between. The CDR3 covers 16 residues. CDR1 and CDR2 from the germline V gene are LGHDT and YNNKEL (reference sequence).

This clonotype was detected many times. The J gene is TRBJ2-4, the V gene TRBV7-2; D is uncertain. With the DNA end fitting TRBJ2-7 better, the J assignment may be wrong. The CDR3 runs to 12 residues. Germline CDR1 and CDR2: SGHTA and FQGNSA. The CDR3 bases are TGTGCCAGCAGCCCCGAACGGAACGAGCAGTACTTC. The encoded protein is CASSPERNEQYF.